The clone carrying this T cell receptor beta chain was observed at least ten times. The data stem from a study of regulatory T cells in long-lasting Graves disease. Germline CDR1 is DFQATT and CDR2 is SNEGSKA (reference sequence). The CDR3 spans 10 residues. Deletions cut 4 bases from V and 5 bases from J, with 5 bases between. Time point described: newly diagnosed GD, antithyroid drugs for less than 3 months. From PBMCs, RNA was extracted and then used to make the TCR library. Sequencing libraries for TCR beta were prepared with iRepertoire HTBI primers and Arm-PCR of CDR3 regions. TCRdb called the multiplex PCR reads again in MiXCR, with one record for every CDR3 protein. Of some 250,000 distinct CDR3 sequences listed, around a sixth were seen once; the top ten hold around 15%. These sequences were also reported in another study, on T cells in Graves' hyperthyroidism and ophthalmopathy.

This receptor was obtained from a woman aged 25 to 39 with Graves disease. The chain is built from TRBV20-1 and TRBJ2-5, with D unresolved. Source: peripheral blood mononuclear cells (PBMCs), taken at new diagnosis, from a patient treated with antithyroid drugs. This chain's CDR3 is CSAMGETQYF. In DNA form, the CDR3 reads TGCAGTGCTATGGGGGAGACCCAGTACTTC.